This T cell receptor beta chain was observed in a study of cytomegalovirus exposure and HLA in healthy donors. Findings of the study overall: Roughly 170 TCR beta chains were listed as cytomegalovirus-associated. Presence/absence results assume similar sequencing depth per donor, which may not hold.

Germline V gene lookup returns CDR1 LNHNV and CDR2 YYDKDF (reference sequence). V was pared by 4 bases and J by 0 bases, with 7 bases between. The CDR3 length is 14 residues. A word on this clone: The antigen is unknown.

The PCR contained 60 Vbeta and 13 Jbeta primers. Method: immunoSEQ multiplex PCR; TCRdb's copy keeps in-frame clones and lacks some. The sample has roughly 98,000 clones, around 80% seen once. This TCR was sampled from a middle-aged man in good health and CMV-seronegative. The genes are TRBV15 and TRBJ1-5; TRBD1 might be the D (5 bases). The specimen was PBMCs. CDR3 bases: TGTGCCACCAGCAAAAGGGGTAGCAATCAGCCCCAGCATTTT. Its protein product is CATSKRGSNQPQHF.